Described below is a single T cell receptor (beta chain) sequence and its context. The source of the sample is a study of cytomegalovirus exposure and HLA in healthy donors. The PCR contained 60 Vbeta and 13 Jbeta primers. Some clones are missing from TCRdb's copy, which holds only in-frame ones; the method was immunoSEQ multiplex PCR. The repertoire has 150,000 to 200,000 clones, just over 75% of them found once; the top ten carry roughly 2%. The source material was PBMCs. The clonotype comes from a man under 40 in good health and CMV-seronegative.

CDR3 bases: TGTGCCAGCAGTTCAGGGCATAGCAATCAGCCCCAGCATTTT. This translates into CASSSGHSNQPQHF. The chain couples TRBV28 to TRBJ1-5; maybe TRBD1 (5 bases). CDR3 size: 14 residues. The germline V gene has CDR1 MDHEN and CDR2 SYDVKM. V was trimmed by 4 bases and J by 0 bases, leaving 7 bases between them.